One sample yielded the 13 T cell receptor beta chains listed below, sequenced in a study of shared clonotypes between healthy human individuals. TCRdb's table, derived via immunoSEQ multiplex PCR, lists solely in-frame clones and lacks some. The table lists approximately 2,000,000 clones, 92% of them singletons, with around 0.38% in the top ten. What was sequenced was naive CD4+ T cells from PBMCs. Subset denoted: CD45RA+ positively selected. Receptor source: a young man in good health. Some clones in this sample may be carry-over from other donors' samples.

The chain couples TRBV7-3 to TRBJ1-2, with 7 bases that match TRBD1. Germline V gives CDR1 SGHTA, CDR2 FQGTGA. The J segment lost 3 bases and the V segment lost 5 bases, leaving 9 bases of the junction unmatched. The CDR3 runs 15 residues. The CDR3 DNA follows: TGTGCCAGCAGCCAACAAGGGGGCGCAGACTATGGCTACACCTTC. Translated: CASSQQGGADYGYTF.

V is TRBV2 and J is TRBJ2-6; possibly TRBD1 for D (6 bases). This CDR3 spans 15 amino acids. V was pared by 4 bases and J by 4 bases, with 11 bases between. Germline CDR1 and CDR2: SNHLY and FYNNEI. As DNA, the CDR3 is TGTGCCAGCAGTGCCCCAGGGGCCGGGGCCAACGTCCTGACTTTC. Its translation: CASSAPGAGANVLTF.

The chain is built from TRBV25-1 and TRBJ2-1, with 16 bases matching TRBD2. This CDR3 region has 17 residues. V shed 10 bases, J shed 8 bases, and the junction held 14 bases outside the gene matches. Per the germline V gene, CDR1 is MGHDK and CDR2 is SYGVNS. The CDR3, as DNA: TGTGCCATGGGGGGACTAGCGGGAGGGCCAAGAGTCCATGAGCAGTTCTTC. The encoded protein is CAMGGLAGGPRVHEQFF.

V gene TRBV5-4 combines with J gene TRBJ2-1, with 9 bases that match TRBD1. Germline V gene lookup returns CDR1 SGHNT and CDR2 YYREEE (reference sequence). The CDR3 contains 18 residues. V lost 3 bases and J lost 2; bases outside the gene matches: 12. CDR3 nucleotides: TGTGCCAGCAGCTCTAAGACCGGGACAGGGACCACCTACAATGAGCAGTTCTTC. It translates to CASSSKTGTGTTYNEQFF.

V and J are TRBV30 and TRBJ2-2; TRBD1 matches 10 bases. Germline CDR1 and CDR2: GTSNPN and SVGIG (reference sequence). Trimming at V came to 2 bases and at J to 7 bases, leaving 10 bases not matched to a gene. The CDR3 has 16 residues. In DNA, the CDR3 is TGTGCCTGGAGTTACCGGGACAGGGGTTACGGCGGGGAGCTGTTTTTT. Amino acids: CAWSYRDRGYGGELFF.

The rearrangement links TRBV11-2 to TRBJ1-6; D possibly corresponds to TRBD1 (5 bases). Germline-derived CDR1 and CDR2 are SGHAT and FQNNGV. This CDR3 is 15 amino acids long. V lost 5 bases, J lost 10 bases, and 18 bases lay in between. This CDR3 reads CASSPRPGAKSPLHF. The CDR3 region has the DNA TGTGCCAGCAGCCCCCGCCCCGGGGCTAAGTCACCCCTCCACTTT.

This sequence joins TRBV5-6 and TRBJ1-2, with no clear D. The CDR3 sequence is 14 residues long. Germline V gene sequence: CDR1 SGHDT, CDR2 YYEEEE. Trimming removed 0 bases at V and 5 bases at J, with 11 bases between. The CDR3 region is CASSLVGAVYGYTF. CDR3 DNA sequence: TGTGCCAGCAGCTTGGTTGGCGCGGTGTATGGCTACACCTTC.

The table lists this clone with a few counts. V usage is TRBV6-1 and J usage is TRBJ1-5, with D unclear. V was shortened by 2 bases and J by 6 bases, with 11 bases between the two germline ends. CDR1 and CDR2 (germline): MNHNS, SASEGT. The CDR3 is 14 residues long. The chain's CDR3 is CASSERPGSQPQHF. DNA for the CDR3: TGTGCCAGCAGTGAACGTCCGGGGTCTCAGCCCCAGCATTTT.

This rearrangement joins TRBV6-1 to TRBJ2-7, with D possibly matching TRBD1 (5 bases). Between the trimmed V and J ends, which lost 2 bases and 3 bases, there was a span of 8 bases. In germline, CDR1 is MNHNS, CDR2 SASEGT. CDR3 size: 13 residues. The CDR3 bases are TGTGCCAGCAGTGAAAGTAGGGGCTACGAGCAGTACTTC. Translation gives CASSESRGYEQYF.

This chain uses TRBV18 with TRBJ2-3, with TRBD1 as a possible D gene (6 bases). CDR1 KGHSH and CDR2 LQKENI come from the germline V gene. The CDR3 is 15 amino acids. The V gene lost 4 bases and the J gene lost 0 bases, with 11 bases spanning the gap. The CDR3 coding sequence is TGTGCCAGCTCACTACTGACAGGAAGCACAGATACGCAGTATTTT. Protein sequence: CASSLLTGSTDTQYF.

This clone has only one observation. The V and J genes are TRBV30 and TRBJ2-1, with D perhaps assigned TRBD1 or TRBD2 (5 bases each). The germline V gene encodes CDR1 GTSNPN and CDR2 SVGIG (reference sequence). CDR3 length: 15 residues. V was clipped by 4 bases and J by 8 bases, with 21 bases between them. The CDR3 bases are TGTGCCTGGATCGGAGCTGGGGGATCTAGGTATGAGCAGTTCTTC. It is translated as CAWIGAGGSRYEQFF.

Details on this clone: This sample also contains other DNA sequences that code for the same CDR3. This chain joins TRBV5-1 and TRBJ2-1; D call uncertain. The V gene lost 0 bases and the J gene lost 4 bases, with 8 bases spanning the gap. In germline, CDR1 is SGHRS, CDR2 YFSETQ. The CDR3 has 14 residues. The CDR3, as DNA: TGCGCCAGCAGCTTGGAGGGTCCTTACAATGAGCAGTTCTTC. This translates into CASSLEGPYNEQFF. The whole variable domain, remainder taken from reference TRBV5-1 and TRBJ2-1, is KAGVTQTPRYLIKTRGQQVTLSCSPISGHRSVSWYQQTPGQGLQFLFEYFSETQRNKGNFPGRFSGRQFSNSRSEMNVSTLELGDSALYLCASSLEGPYNEQFFGPGTRLTVL.

The chain joins TRBV6-5 to TRBJ2-2; D unresolved. Germline CDR1 is MNHEY and CDR2 is SVGAGI. There are 15 residues in the CDR3. With 4 bases removed from V and 2 bases from J, the gap between germline ends came to 11 bases. This CDR3 is CASSSTITNTGELFF. In nucleotides, the CDR3 is TGTGCCAGCAGTTCCACTATTACAAACACCGGGGAGCTGTTTTTT.